The 16 T cell receptor beta chains below come from one sample, sequenced in a study of blood T cells in healthy people across ages. A second PCR of roughly 7 to 11 cycles used a sample-barcoded 5' primer and a J-beta primer mix. One entry per CDR3 protein, called by TCRdb with MiXCR from the 5' RACE reads. The data show about 830,000 distinct CDR3 sequences, around 62% seen once. Sequences were obtained from blood. Receptors originate from a man between 25 and 39 years old in good health.

This rearrangement joins TRBV4-3 to TRBJ1-1; weak D call: TRBD1 (6 bases). CDR1 LGHNA and CDR2 YSLEER come from the germline V gene. Trimming pared 2 bases from V and 3 bases from J, leaving 13 bases between. The CDR3 length is 15 residues. The CDR3 nucleotides are TGCGCCAGCAGCCAACCGGGGGGCGAGCACACTGAAGCTTTCTTT. Its protein is CASSQPGGEHTEAFF.

This rearrangement joins TRBV20-1 to TRBJ2-7; possible D gene TRBD2, 6 bases. The CDR3 contains 13 residues. Trimming pared 7 bases from V and 7 bases from J, leaving 20 bases between. The V gene's germline CDR1 is DFQATT and CDR2 SNEGSKA (reference sequence). CDR3 in amino acids: CSGAGLLVGEQYF. The DNA for the CDR3 is TGCAGTGGCGCGGGACTTCTGGTGGGGGAGCAGTACTTC.

This chain joins TRBV7-3 and TRBJ2-4; D might be TRBD1 (5 bases). In germline, CDR1 is SGHTA, CDR2 FQGTGA. The CDR3 contains 13 residues. Trimming cost V 5 bases and J 6 bases, with 11 bases left between them. The CDR3 sequence is CASSPPGLNIQYF. In DNA form, the CDR3 reads TGTGCCAGCAGCCCCCCAGGGCTAAACATTCAGTACTTC.

This chain connects TRBV12-3 or TRBV12-4 to TRBJ2-6, with D possibly TRBD2 on 6 matching bases. CDR3 length: 15 amino acids. V was pared by 6 bases and J by 1 base, with 10 bases between. The CDR3 loop reads CASRPSESGANVLTF. In DNA, the CDR3 is TGTGCCAGCAGGCCTAGCGAGTCTGGGGCCAACGTCCTGACTTTC.

The chain links TRBV14 to TRBJ2-5; D assignment may be TRBD1 or TRBD2 (5 bases each). The DNA end lines up better with TRBJ2-7; the J call may be wrong. There are 15 residues in the CDR3. From germline, CDR1 is SGHDN and CDR2 FVKESK. The CDR3 spells CASSERPGAKGEQYF. In DNA, the CDR3 is TGTGCCAGCAGCGAGCGACCCGGGGCGAAGGGCGAGCAGTACTTC.

This clonotype appeared a few times. The chain uses TRBV10-3 and TRBJ2-3; the D is unclear. Germline-derived CDR1 and CDR2 are ENHRY and SYGVKD. V was trimmed by 0 bases and J by 6 bases, leaving 19 bases between them. This CDR3 contains 17 residues. This CDR3 is CAISESDGRPNTDTQYF. CDR3 in DNA: TGTGCCATCAGTGAGTCGGATGGCCGCCCAAACACGGATACGCAGTATTTT.

The CDR3 here is CASSLVATSGAGELFF. Here the CDR3 DNA reads TGTGCCAGCAGCTTAGTGGCGACTAGTGGCGCCGGGGAGCTGTTTTTT. The chain recombines TRBV7-8 with TRBJ2-2, with D perhaps matching TRBD2 (6 bases). CDR1 and CDR2 (germline): SGHVS, FQNEAQ. The CDR3 spans 16 residues. V was cut by 1 base and J by 6 bases, with 15 bases left in between.

This clonotype was recorded a few times. This sequence joins TRBV6-5 and TRBJ1-2, with D tentatively TRBD1 (5 bases). The V end was cut by 6 bases, the J end by 8 bases, with 13 bases between. Germline V gives CDR1 MNHEY, CDR2 SVGAGI. CDR3 length: 12 amino acids. CDR3 DNA sequence: TGTGCCAGCAGCGGCAGGGCGGGAGGCTACACCTTC. Protein product: CASSGRAGGYTF.

The chain has TRBV12-3 or TRBV12-4 and TRBJ1-5, with a weak D call TRBD1 (5 bases). The CDR3 consists of 15 residues. The ends were cut back, 6 bases at V and 5 bases at J, with 17 bases in the middle. Here the CDR3 DNA reads TGTGCCAGCAGCCCGATTAGCGGGGGGTATCAGCCCCAGCATTTT. It codes for CASSPISGGYQPQHF.

V gene TRBV7-9 combines with J gene TRBJ2-7, with D tentatively TRBD2 (5 bases). V was cut by 5 bases and J by 1 base, with 9 bases left in between. Germline V CDR1 and CDR2: SEHNR, FQNEAQ (reference sequence). The CDR3 loop spans 13 amino acids. The CDR3 sequence is CASSHPGSYEQYF. DNA for the CDR3: TGTGCCAGCAGCCACCCGGGATCCTACGAGCAGTACTTC.

This clonotype was recorded once. The chain employs TRBV27 and TRBJ2-3, with a tentative D call TRBD1 (5 bases). CDR3 length: 13 residues. The V end was cut by 5 bases, the J end by 7 bases, with 13 bases between. Germline V gene data show CDR1 as MNHEY and CDR2 as SMNVEV (reference sequence). The CDR3 bases are TGTGCCAGCAGTCCGACAGCTAGTCATACGCAGTATTTT. It codes for CASSPTASHTQYF.

In its sample, this clonotype was seen a few times. This rearrangement joins TRBV7-9 to TRBJ2-7; tentative D call: TRBD2 (7 bases). The germline V gene has CDR1 SEHNR and CDR2 FQNEAQ (reference sequence). V gave up 1 base and J gave up 4 bases, with 11 bases separating them. This CDR3 spans 14 amino acids. CDR3 sequence (DNA): TGTGCCAGCAGCTTAGATGCGGGGGCGTACGAGCAGTACTTC. Encoded protein: CASSLDAGAYEQYF.

The chain joins TRBV18 to TRBJ2-1; D is unclear. CDR1 is KGHSH, CDR2 LQKENI, per germline. Trimming removed 2 bases from V and 0 bases from J, with 17 bases in between. There are 18 residues in the CDR3. CDR3 coding DNA: TGTGCCAGCTCACCATTCGCTCCGGCCCCGAGCTCCTACAATGAGCAGTTCTTC. The encoded protein is CASSPFAPAPSSYNEQFF.

This clonotype was seen a handful of times. This chain uses TRBV6-6 with TRBJ2-1; 7 nucleotides align to TRBD2. The ends lost 6 bases at V and 9 bases at J; junction bases unmatched: 17. This CDR3 region has 16 residues. Germline CDR1 and CDR2: MNHNY and SVGAGI (reference sequence). The CDR3 coding sequence is TGTGCCAGCAGCTCTAACGGGGCCCGGAGCGGGGCTGAGCAGTTCTTC. Its protein product is CASSSNGARSGAEQFF.

The chain carries TRBV5-1 and TRBJ2-7; possible D gene TRBD1, 5 bases. Trimming pared 0 bases from V and 7 bases from J, leaving 14 bases between. Per the germline V gene, CDR1 is SGHRS and CDR2 is YFSETQ. CDR3 size: 14 residues. CDR3 sequence (DNA): TGCGCCAGCAGCTTGGCTAGGGGCTTGAGGGAGCAGTACTTC. Translation gives CASSLARGLREQYF.

The J gene is TRBJ1-6, the V gene TRBV7-9, with TRBD1 as a possible D gene (6 bases). The CDR3 is made up of 12 amino acids. Trimming pared 4 bases from V and 10 bases from J, leaving 8 bases between. Per germline, CDR1 SEHNR and CDR2 FQNEAQ (reference sequence). In DNA, the CDR3 is TGTGCCAGCAGCTCAGGGGTCTCACCCCTCCACTTT. Its protein is CASSSGVSPLHF.